The clone carrying this TCR beta chain was found a few times. Its matching antigen is unknown. Other DNA sequences in this specimen translate into the identical CDR3. The sample originates from a study of beta chain features in type 1 diabetes. Trimming shortened V by 0 bases and J by 3 bases, and 9 bases separated the two germline ends. CDR3 length: 15 amino acids. CDR1 LGHNA and CDR2 YSLEER come from the germline V gene. Since all of the isolated RNA was reverse transcribed, expressed TCRB transcripts were what got sequenced. Measured with immunoSEQ multiplex PCR; TCRdb has only the in-frame clones, and not every one. The top ten hold roughly 0.014% of the sample, which has roughly 350,000 clones, roughly 9.6% seen once. General study points: Among type 1 diabetes patients, VDJ junctions had fewer insertions and more deletions. The question left open here concerned HLA type influencing TCRB rearrangement.

Sequences were obtained from naive CD4+ T cells from blood. The V gene is TRBV4-3, the J gene TRBJ1-5; no reliable D call. The origin of this receptor is a woman aged 25 to 39 in good health. As DNA, the CDR3 is TGCGCCAGCAGCCAAGATCGAGGGTTCAATCAGCCCCAGCATTTT. Amino acids: CASSQDRGFNQPQHF.